Each of the 13 T cell receptor beta chains below was sequenced from the same sample in a study of T-cell reconstitution after alpha-beta-depleted transplantation in children. Preparation of the TCRbeta library used unique molecular identifiers. One entry per CDR3 protein, called by TCRdb with MiXCR from the PCR reads. The sample contains about 460,000 distinct CDR3 sequences, over 10% of which appear only once. The material was PBMCs, mostly from graft donor cells, obtained 180 days after TCRalphabeta/CD19-depleted stem cell transplant. The receptors come from a female patient aged 2-9 years who had a stem cell transplant for aplastic anemia, so the T cells may come from the graft donor.

This clonotype has a count of ten or more. V usage is TRBV29-1 and J usage is TRBJ2-6, with a possible D match to TRBD1 (6 bases). Germline V CDR1 and CDR2: SQVTM, ANQGSEA. Between the trimmed V and J ends, which lost 4 bases and 4 bases, there was a span of 8 bases. The CDR3 contains 13 residues. The CDR3 reads CSVGGTGANVLTF. In DNA, the CDR3 is TGCAGCGTTGGAGGGACAGGGGCCAACGTCCTGACTTTC. The variable domain in full, completed from reference TRBV29-1 and TRBJ2-6, reads SAVISQKPSRDICQRGTSLTIQCQVDSQVTMMFWYRQQPGQSLTLIATANQGSEATYESGFVIDKFPISRPNLTFSTLTVSNMSPEDSSIYLCSVGGTGANVLTFGAGSRLTVL.

A word on this clonotype: A junction end diverges from the germline sequence, so it may reflect a read error. This rearrangement joins TRBV10-3 to TRBJ2-5; either TRBD1 or TRBD2 may supply D (5 bases each). This CDR3 contains 14 residues. Germline lookup yields CDR1 ENHRY and CDR2 SYGVKD. Here the CDR3 reads CSISDVGERETQYF. CDR3 sequence (DNA): TGTTCCATTTCTGATGTGGGGGAGCGAGAGACCCAGTACTTC.

This clonotype was detected only a few times. The chain carries TRBV6-5 and TRBJ2-1; 7 nucleotides agree with TRBD2. The CDR3 totals 16 residues. Germline loops: CDR1 MNHEY, CDR2 SVGAGI. V was pared by 2 bases and J by 7 bases, with 11 bases of the junction left unmatched. CDR3 DNA: TGTGCCAGCAGTTACAATGTAGCGGGTTTCCGAAATGAGCAGTTCTTC. Translated: CASSYNVAGFRNEQFF.

This rearrangement joins TRBV19 to TRBJ2-7; weak D call: TRBD2 (6 bases). The CDR3 spans 13 residues. The germline CDR1 and CDR2 sequences are LNHDA and SQIVND (reference sequence). V lost 3 bases and J 4 bases, leaving 10 bases between the germline ends. In DNA form, the CDR3 reads TGTGCCAGTAGTATTCGGGGGATTTACGAGCAGTACTTC. Translation: CASSIRGIYEQYF.

CDR3 nucleotides: TGTGCCAGCAGCTTCCAAGGGAGCGGCAATCAGCCCCAGCATTTT. Its protein product is CASSFQGSGNQPQHF. The chain recombines TRBV7-8 with TRBJ1-5; D is unresolved. Deletions cut 3 bases from V and 2 bases from J, with 11 bases between. Germline values: CDR1 SGHVS, CDR2 FQNEAQ. The CDR3 runs 15 residues.

This chain joins TRBV28 and TRBJ1-3, with D maybe TRBD1 (5 bases). The V end was cut by 5 bases, the J end by 0 bases, with 17 bases between. The CDR3 length is 17 residues. Germline lookup yields CDR1 MDHEN and CDR2 SYDVKM. In nucleotides, the CDR3 is TGTGCCAGCAGTCCAAGGGACCGCGCGAGCTCTGGAAACACCATATATTTT. It is translated as CASSPRDRASSGNTIYF.

This clonotype came up a few times. The V and J genes are TRBV20-1 and TRBJ1-1; D unresolved. Germline CDR1 and CDR2: DFQATT and SNEGSKA (reference sequence). V lost 8 bases and J 4 bases, leaving 8 bases between the germline ends. The CDR3 has 10 residues. The CDR3 protein is CSHARTEAFF. The CDR3 DNA sequence: TGCAGTCATGCTCGCACTGAAGCTTTCTTT.

This clonotype was detected only a few times. This chain uses TRBV6-1 with TRBJ2-7, with D possibly called TRBD1 or TRBD2 (5 bases each). This CDR3 is built from 15 residues. The V and J ends lost 8 bases and 8 bases respectively, with 25 bases between them. Germline CDR1 is MNHNS and CDR2 is SASEGT. Here the CDR3 DNA reads TGTGCCAGCGGACCGGGACGGGGTTTTGATCGGCAGCAGTACTTC. It specifies CASGPGRGFDRQQYF.

This clonotype was picked up many times. The V and J genes are TRBV7-2 and TRBJ1-1; tentative D call: TRBD1 (6 bases). This CDR3 region has 12 residues. V lost 5 bases and J 9 bases, leaving 13 bases between the germline ends. CDR1 and CDR2 from the germline V gene are SGHTA and FQGNSA. The DNA of the CDR3 is TGTGCCAGCAGCCCCACAGGGAGTCAAGCTTTCTTT. This encodes CASSPTGSQAFF.

This clonotype showed up just a few times. This chain links TRBV15 with TRBJ2-7; D gene uncertain. The CDR3 runs 13 residues. V lost 1 base and J lost 2, with 6 bases in between. The germline V gene has CDR1 LNHNV and CDR2 YYDKDF (reference sequence). CDR3 DNA sequence: TGTGCCACCAGCAGAGTTGGGGCCTACGAGCAGTACTTC. It translates to CATSRVGAYEQYF. The full variable domain, completed using reference TRBV15 and TRBJ2-7, is DAMVIQNPRYQVTQFGKPVTLSCSQTLNHNVMYWYQQKSSQAPKLLFHYYDKDFNNEADTPDNFQSRRPNTSFCFLDIRSPGLGDTAMYLCATSRVGAYEQYFGPGTRLTVT.

The table lists this clonotype with many counts. The chain employs TRBV20-1 and TRBJ2-4; D is ambiguous. The CDR3 loop spans 14 amino acids. CDR1 and CDR2 (germline): DFQATT, SNEGSKA (reference sequence). The V end was cut by 0 bases, the J end by 0 bases, with 6 bases between. The CDR3 loop is CSAREGEAKNIQYF. Here the CDR3 DNA reads TGCAGTGCTAGAGAAGGAGAAGCCAAAAACATTCAGTACTTC.

The chain has TRBV11-2 and TRBJ2-3; D may match TRBD1 or TRBD2 (6 bases each). Germline V lookup: CDR1 SGHAT, CDR2 FQNNGV. The CDR3 covers 18 residues. Trimming removed 4 bases from V and 0 bases from J, with 20 bases in between. The CDR3 DNA is TGTGCCAGCAGCTCGTACCCCTCACTAGGGGGGAGCACAGATACGCAGTATTTT. Amino acid sequence: CASSSYPSLGGSTDTQYF.

This clonotype was counted between two and nine times. The CDR3 loop reads CASSQGLAGYSSYNEQFF. In DNA, the CDR3 is TGCGCCAGCAGCCAGGGGCTAGCGGGGTACAGCTCCTACAATGAGCAGTTCTTC. The chain joins TRBV5-1 to TRBJ2-1; the match to TRBD2 covers 9 bases. V shed 4 bases and J 0 bases; nucleotides not matched to a gene: 11. CDR1 is SGHRS, CDR2 YFSETQ, per germline. The CDR3 is made up of 18 amino acids.